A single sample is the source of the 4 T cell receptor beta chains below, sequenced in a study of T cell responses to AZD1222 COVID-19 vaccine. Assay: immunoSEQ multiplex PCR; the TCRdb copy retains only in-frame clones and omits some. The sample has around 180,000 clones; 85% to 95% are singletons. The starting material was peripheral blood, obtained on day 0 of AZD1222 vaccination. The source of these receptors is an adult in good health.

CDR3: CASSYPGQNLNEKLFF. The CDR3 DNA reads TGTGCCAGCAGTTACCCCGGACAAAATCTGAATGAAAAACTGTTTTTT. V usage is TRBV6-2 or TRBV6-3 and J usage is TRBJ1-4; possibly TRBD1 for D (5 bases). CDR3 length: 16 residues. V shed 2 bases and J shed 5 bases, with 15 bases lying between them. Germline V gene lookup returns CDR1 MNHEY and CDR2 SVGEGT.

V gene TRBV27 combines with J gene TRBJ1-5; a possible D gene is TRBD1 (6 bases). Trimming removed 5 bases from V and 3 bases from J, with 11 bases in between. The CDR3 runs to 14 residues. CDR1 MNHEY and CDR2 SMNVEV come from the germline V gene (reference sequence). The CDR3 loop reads CASSPGTSNQPQHF. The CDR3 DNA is TGTGCCAGCAGTCCCGGGACATCCAATCAGCCCCAGCATTTT.

The CDR3 reads CASSQVPTGPNTGELFF. The DNA for the CDR3 is TGCGCCAGCAGCCAAGTCCCGACAGGGCCGAACACCGGGGAGCTGTTTTTT. V and J are TRBV4-1 and TRBJ2-2; 7 nucleotides agree with TRBD1. Germline V gene data show CDR1 as MGHRA and CDR2 as YSYEKL. The CDR3 extends over 17 amino acids. With V trimmed by 1 base and J by 0 bases, 5 bases remained unmatched.

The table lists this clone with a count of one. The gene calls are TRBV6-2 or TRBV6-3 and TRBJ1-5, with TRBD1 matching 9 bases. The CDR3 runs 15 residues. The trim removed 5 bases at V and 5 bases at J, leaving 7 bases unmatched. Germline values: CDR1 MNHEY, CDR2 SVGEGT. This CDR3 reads CASSQTTGGYQPQHF. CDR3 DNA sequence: TGTGCCAGCAGTCAAACAACAGGGGGCTATCAGCCCCAGCATTTT.